The next 25 T cell receptor beta chains were all read from a single sample in a study of technical replicates of blood from several donors (dated by TCRdb to about 2017). Libraries were built with the immunoSEQ multiplex PCR assay. TCRdb mirrors the immuneACCESS table, restricted to in-frame sequences. Some clones are absent from its copies; in checked studies, under half trace to an unresolved V gene, and the reason for the others is unknown. For this sample there are 45,000 to 55,000 clones; around 94% appear just once. The ten largest clones capture approximately 0.2% of the sample. Specimen: T cells isolated from PBMCs. The receptor source for this set is a human donor in good health.

J is TRBJ2-2 and V is TRBV10-3; the match to TRBD1 covers 11 bases. Germline V lookup: CDR1 ENHRY, CDR2 SYGVKD. CDR3 length: 14 residues. The J segment lost 6 bases and the V segment lost 7 bases, leaving 4 bases of the junction unmatched. The CDR3 DNA reads as TGTGCCATCAAAGGGACAGGGGGTCCCGGGGAGCTGTTTTTT. Translating gives CAIKGTGGPGELFF.

As regards this clone: Other nucleotide sequences from this sample produce the same CDR3. The chain recombines TRBV6-5 with TRBJ2-1; 11 bases fit TRBD2. Germline loops: CDR1 MNHEY, CDR2 SVGAGI. V shed 5 bases, J shed 4 bases, and the junction held 1 base outside the gene matches. The length of the CDR3 is 14 residues. CDR3 coding DNA: TGTGCCAGCAGTCCTAGCGGGGGGTACAATGAGCAGTTCTTC. This sequence encodes CASSPSGGYNEQFF.

In its sample, this clone was seen once. The J gene is TRBJ2-3, the V gene TRBV7-6; 12 bases match TRBD2. The germline CDR1 and CDR2 sequences are SGHVS and FNYEAQ. Trimming cost V 1 base and J 2 bases; bases outside gene matches: 10. The CDR3 is made up of 19 amino acids. DNA for the CDR3: TGTGCCAGCAGCTTAGTAGGGCTAGCGGGGGGGCCTACCACAGATACGCAGTATTTT. Translation: CASSLVGLAGGPTTDTQYF. The full variable domain, in which reference TRBV7-6 and TRBJ2-3 provide the parts outside the CDR3, is GAGVSQSPRYKVTKRGQDVALRCDPISGHVSLYWYRQALGQGPEFLTYFNYEAQQDKSGLPNDRFSAERPEGSISTLTIQRTEQRDSAMYRCASSLVGLAGGPTTDTQYFGPGTRLTVL.

This rearrangement joins TRBV6-6 to TRBJ2-7; TRBD1 matches at 8 bases. The length of the CDR3 is 13 residues. The ends lost 5 bases at V and 2 bases at J; junction bases unmatched: 2. Germline assignment: CDR1 MNHNY and CDR2 SVGAGI (reference sequence). The CDR3 coding sequence is TGTGCCAGCAGTCAGGGGGCTACCTACGAGCAGTACTTC. It is translated as CASSQGATYEQYF.

V and J are TRBV5-5 and TRBJ2-1; a possible D gene is TRBD1 (5 bases). Germline V gives CDR1 SGHKS, CDR2 YYEKEE (reference sequence). Trimming took off 6 bases at V and 8 bases at J, with 15 bases between the two ends. The CDR3 consists of 13 residues. CDR3 sequence (DNA): TGTGCCAGCACAGGGAACGCGCACCATGAGCAGTTCTTC. Translation: CASTGNAHHEQFF.

The J gene is TRBJ2-7, the V gene TRBV18; maybe TRBD2 (6 bases). V lost 7 bases and J 0 bases, leaving 10 bases between the germline ends. Germline CDR1 KGHSH, CDR2 LQKENI. There are 13 residues in the CDR3. The CDR3 loop is CASCVGGSYEQYF. The CDR3 DNA reads as TGTGCCAGCTGCGTCGGGGGCTCCTACGAGCAGTACTTC.

V is TRBV5-4 and J is TRBJ1-4; 12 nucleotides align to TRBD1. The CDR3 runs to 18 residues. Germline lookup yields CDR1 SGHNT and CDR2 YYREEE (reference sequence). V lost 3 bases and J lost 3; bases outside the gene matches: 9. DNA for the CDR3: TGTGCCAGCAGCTCGACATGGGGACAGGGGGCCGCTAATGAAAAACTGTTTTTT. Translated, it gives CASSSTWGQGAANEKLFF.

The count of this clone is one. CDR3 region: CASSLGGPGTGIYNEQFF. The CDR3 nucleotides read TGTGCCAGCAGCTTGGGGGGGCCCGGGACAGGGATTTACAATGAGCAGTTCTTC. This chain connects TRBV5-4 to TRBJ2-1, with 9 positions matching TRBD1. The CDR3 length is 18 residues. Trimming took 0 bases from V and 4 from J; bases not matched to a gene: 11. Germline loops: CDR1 SGHNT, CDR2 YYREEE (reference sequence).

The chain couples TRBV5-6 to TRBJ2-4; 9 nucleotides agree with TRBD2. The CDR3 totals 19 residues. After removal of 1 base from V and 0 bases from J, the junction contained 11 bases not matched to a gene. From germline, CDR1 is SGHDT and CDR2 YYEEEE. In nucleotides, the CDR3 is TGTGCCAGCAGCTTGAGGATAGCGGGAGATGGACTAGCCAAAAACATTCAGTACTTC. Its translation: CASSLRIAGDGLAKNIQYF.

The CDR3 loop is CASRKQQINYGYTF. CDR3 nucleotide sequence: TGTGCCAGCAGGAAACAGCAAATCAACTATGGCTACACCTTC. The rearrangement joins TRBV11-2 to TRBJ1-2, with D uncertain. CDR3 length equals 14 residues. CDR1 SGHAT and CDR2 FQNNGV come from the germline V gene. V was clipped by 6 bases and J by 2 bases, with 13 bases between them. The full variable domain, with the rest looked up from reference TRBV11-2 and TRBJ1-2, is EAGVAQSPRYKIIEKRQSVAFWCNPISGHATLYWYQQILGQGPKLLIQFQNNGVVDDSQLPKDRFSAERLKGVDSTLKIQPAKLEDSAVYLCASRKQQINYGYTFGSGTRLTVV.

The V and J genes are TRBV5-5 and TRBJ1-2; D remains unclear. The CDR3 is made up of 16 amino acids. The V and J ends lost 6 bases and 5 bases respectively, with 23 bases between them. The germline gives CDR1 SGHKS, CDR2 YYEKEE (reference sequence). The CDR3 spells CASIVDATGGPYGYTF. CDR3 nucleotide sequence: TGTGCCAGCATCGTGGACGCCACCGGAGGGCCTTATGGCTACACCTTC.

The V call is TRBV6-5, the J call TRBJ2-3; the D is unclear. There are 13 residues in the CDR3. Looked up from germline, CDR1 is MNHEY and CDR2 is SVGAGI. V dropped 4 bases and J dropped 2 bases, with 7 bases sitting between them. The CDR3 DNA reads TGTGCCAGCAGTTCGACATTCACAGATACGCAGTATTTT. Amino acids: CASSSTFTDTQYF.

The chain is built from TRBV9 and TRBJ2-7, with D perhaps matching TRBD1 (5 bases). The CDR3 has 13 residues. Germline V gene lookup returns CDR1 SGDLS and CDR2 YYNGEE. V was trimmed by 2 bases and J by 6 bases, leaving 12 bases between them. The CDR3 region is CASSVNWGSEQYF. Here the CDR3 DNA reads TGTGCCAGCAGCGTTAATTGGGGCAGCGAGCAGTACTTC.

The V call is TRBV10-3, the J call TRBJ2-2; TRBD2 agrees at 7 bases. The V gene end was trimmed by 5 bases and the J gene end by 3 bases; junction bases not matched to a gene: 12. Germline V CDR1 and CDR2: ENHRY, SYGVKD. This CDR3 has 17 amino acids. In DNA, the CDR3 is TGTGCCATCAGTTCCATCTCGGGGGGATCTTACACCGGGGAGCTGTTTTTT. Its protein product is CAISSISGGSYTGELFF.

This clone has only one observation. This sequence joins TRBV6-5 and TRBJ2-7, with a possible D match to TRBD1 (5 bases). V was trimmed by 2 bases and J by 4 bases, leaving 15 bases between them. This CDR3 is 15 amino acids long. Germline V gene lookup returns CDR1 MNHEY and CDR2 SVGAGI. CDR3 region: CASSYGALHKYEQYF. The CDR3 DNA reads as TGTGCCAGCAGTTACGGGGCTCTACATAAATACGAGCAGTACTTC.

This clone was seen once. The rearrangement joins TRBV7-9 to TRBJ1-4, with TRBD1 matching 7 bases. Per the germline V gene, CDR1 is SEHNR and CDR2 is FQNEAQ (reference sequence). V gave up 5 bases and J gave up 4 bases; unmatched junction bases: 7. The CDR3 is 15 residues long. The CDR3, as DNA: TGTGCCAGCAGCCCTACAGGGGTGGATAATGAAAAACTGTTTTTT. Translated: CASSPTGVDNEKLFF.

V gene TRBV5-5 combines with J gene TRBJ1-2, with 10 nucleotides matching TRBD1. The CDR3 spans 13 residues. The V and J ends lost 4 bases and 6 bases, in that order; junction bases with no gene match: 3. From germline, CDR1 is SGHKS and CDR2 YYEKEE (reference sequence). Written as DNA, the CDR3 is TGTGCCAGCAGCGCGGGACAGGGGCATGGCTACACCTTC. It codes for CASSAGQGHGYTF.

The chain recombines TRBV28 with TRBJ2-7; 7 bases align to TRBD2. The CDR3 runs 14 residues. J lost 6 bases, V lost 2 bases, and 7 bases had no gene match. Looked up from germline, CDR1 is MDHEN and CDR2 is SYDVKM. The CDR3 DNA reads as TGTGCCAGCAGTTTAAGGGGAGGGCTGGGCGAGCAGTACTTC. Protein: CASSLRGGLGEQYF.

This clone appeared a single time. The J gene is TRBJ2-7, the V gene TRBV28; maybe TRBD2 (6 bases). Germline V CDR1 and CDR2: MDHEN, SYDVKM. The CDR3 is 14 residues long. The ends were cut back, 8 bases at V and 0 bases at J, with 14 bases in the middle. The chain's CDR3 is CASGSGTHSYEQYF. The CDR3 nucleotides are TGTGCCAGCGGTTCCGGGACTCACTCCTACGAGCAGTACTTC.

This clone was recorded once. CDR3 bases: TGTGCCAGCAGCTTCGAAAAGGACAGCCGCTACACCTTC. As protein: CASSFEKDSRYTF. V usage is TRBV7-9 and J usage is TRBJ1-2, with TRBD1 as a possible D gene (6 bases). From germline, CDR1 is SEHNR and CDR2 FQNEAQ (reference sequence). This CDR3 has 13 amino acids. V was shortened by 3 bases and J by 9 bases, with 14 bases between the two germline ends.

This chain uses TRBV19 with TRBJ1-6; D is possibly TRBD1 (5 bases). Germline V gene sequence: CDR1 LNHDA, CDR2 SQIVND (reference sequence). V was cut by 1 base and J by 10 bases, with 11 bases left in between. CDR3 size: 14 residues. The DNA for the CDR3 is TGTGCCAGTAGTATAGGACAGCTCGGATCACCCCTCCACTTT. Protein sequence: CASSIGQLGSPLHF.

V is TRBV7-9 and J is TRBJ2-7, with D possibly matching TRBD2 (6 bases). Trimming shortened V by 7 bases and J by 2 bases, and 12 bases separated the two germline ends. Germline V CDR1 and CDR2: SEHNR, FQNEAQ (reference sequence). CDR3 length: 13 amino acids. The CDR3 nucleotides are TGTGCCAGCACCGGGACTGGGGCCTACGAGCAGTACTTC. Its protein product is CASTGTGAYEQYF. Full variable domain (missing parts from reference TRBV7-9 and TRBJ2-7): DTGVSQNPRHKITKRGQNVTFRCDPISEHNRLYWYRQTLGQGPEFLTYFQNEAQLEKSRLLSDRFSAERPKGSFSTLEIQRTEQGDSAMYLCASTGTGAYEQYFGPGTRLTVT.

The chain joins TRBV7-6 to TRBJ1-1; 8 bases match TRBD1. The CDR3 runs to 14 residues. Trimming cost V 0 bases and J 5 bases; bases outside gene matches: 2. The germline V gene encodes CDR1 SGHVS and CDR2 FNYEAQ. As DNA, the CDR3 is TGTGCCAGCAGCTTAGCACAGGGGGTAACTGAAGCTTTCTTT. Amino acid sequence: CASSLAQGVTEAFF.

This sequence joins TRBV10-3 and TRBJ1-1; D gene unclear. The CDR3 length is 13 residues. Germline lookup yields CDR1 ENHRY and CDR2 SYGVKD. The germline V and J ends were trimmed by 6 bases and 3 bases, with 11 bases remaining between them. This CDR3 is CAIREGRDTEAFF. The CDR3 DNA reads as TGTGCCATCAGAGAAGGGAGGGACACTGAAGCTTTCTTT.

The rearrangement uses TRBV6-5 and TRBJ1-1; D gene unclear. The CDR3 loop spans 14 amino acids. Germline V gene lookup returns CDR1 MNHEY and CDR2 SVGAGI. Trimming took 6 bases from V and 4 from J, leaving 15 bases between them. The CDR3 nucleotides are TGTGCCAGCAGGCATTCATTTAGGAGCACTGAAGCTTTCTTT. It specifies CASRHSFRSTEAFF.